This T cell receptor (beta chain) was identified during a study of cytotoxic CD8 clonotypes in ibrutinib-treated CLL. Points from the study as a whole: Patients had baseline clonality above age-matched healthy donors, and this clonality moved with circulating CD8+ T-cell counts.

The germline CDR1 and CDR2 sequences are MNHEY and SVGAGI. Trimming removed 5 bases from V and 4 bases from J, with 14 bases in between. This CDR3 is 14 amino acids long. Data came from immunoSEQ multiplex PCR; TCRdb stores just in-frame clones and leaves some out. The sample lists 250,000 to 350,000 clones, 70% to 80% occurring once. This clone was counted a few times. Its specificity is not known. The material was PBMCs, obtained at disease progression, from a patient treated with ibrutinib. This receptor was taken from a human donor with chronic lymphocytic leukemia. The genes are TRBV6-5 and TRBJ1-2; D unclear. DNA for the CDR3: TGTGCCAGCAGTGGCCGTGGCAGCTCCTATGGCTACACCTTC. Amino acid sequence: CASSGRGSSYGYTF.